One and the same sample provided the 14 T cell receptor beta chains below, sequenced in a study of PD-1 blockade in classical Hodgkin lymphoma. Time point meaning: cycle 4 day 1 (C4D1), after more than 5 weeks of nivolumab. Each patient's relapse followed autologous stem cell transplantation, and brentuximab vedotin exposure varied. Magnetic negative selection isolated CD8+ T cells from thawed PBMCs. Produced via immunoSEQ multiplex PCR; TCRdb's table is partial and in-frame only. This sample has some 2,500 clones; approximately 60% occur once, and the top ten carry 45%. The material was CD8+ T cells from blood, obtained before the fourth cycle of nivolumab. All receptors derive from a human donor with classical Hodgkin lymphoma.

This clone was counted a few times. This same CDR3 is encoded by further DNA sequences in the sample. The rearrangement uses TRBV2 and TRBJ1-3, with 9 bases fitting TRBD1. This CDR3 region has 16 residues. V lost 5 bases to trimming and J lost 4 bases; unmatched junction nucleotides: 9. In germline, CDR1 is SNHLY, CDR2 FYNNEI. CDR3 sequence reads: CASSPPGQGTGNTIYF. CDR3 nucleotide sequence: TGTGCCAGCAGTCCTCCGGGACAGGGCACCGGAAACACCATATATTTT.

The chain uses TRBV7-2 and TRBJ1-1; no clear D. The CDR3 loop spans 13 amino acids. The V end was cut by 0 bases, the J end by 2 bases, with 4 bases between. The germline gives CDR1 SGHTA, CDR2 FQGNSA. CDR3 sequence: CASSLAENTEAFF. The CDR3 DNA reads TGTGCCAGCAGCTTAGCGGAAAACACTGAAGCTTTCTTT.

This chain joins TRBV9 and TRBJ2-1; the match to TRBD2 covers 9 bases. Germline V lookup: CDR1 SGDLS, CDR2 YYNGEE. The CDR3 sequence is 15 residues long. With 6 bases clipped from V and 6 bases from J, the junction kept 10 bases outside the gene matches. As DNA, the CDR3 is TGTGCCAGCACCGAAGCGGGGGGCCTCCTCAATGAGCAGTTCTTC. Protein: CASTEAGGLLNEQFF.

By sample fraction, this clone is large (0.1 to 1%). The V call is TRBV5-4, the J call TRBJ1-3, with D unclear. The CDR3 has 13 residues. Germline CDR1 and CDR2: SGHNT and YYREEE (reference sequence). Trimming stripped 2 bases from V and 1 base from J, with 4 bases between. The CDR3 is CASSFESGNTIYF. The CDR3 DNA sequence: TGTGCCAGCAGCTTCGAGTCTGGAAACACCATATATTTT.

This clone was detected only a few times. This sequence joins TRBV7-9 and TRBJ2-7; the match to TRBD1 covers 7 bases. The CDR3 loop spans 15 amino acids. Germline V lookup: CDR1 SEHNR, CDR2 FQNEAQ (reference sequence). V lost 4 bases to trimming and J lost 5 bases; unmatched junction nucleotides: 11. The CDR3 DNA reads as TGTGCCAGCAGCTCCGTTGGGTCAGGGGGACACGAGCAGTACTTC. It codes for CASSSVGSGGHEQYF. Full variable domain (remainder filled in from reference TRBV7-9 and TRBJ2-7): DTGVSQNPRHKITKRGQNVTFRCDPISEHNRLYWYRQTLGQGPEFLTYFQNEAQLEKSRLLSDRFSAERPKGSFSTLEIQRTEQGDSAMYLCASSSVGSGGHEQYFGPGTRLTVT.

This clone was recorded a few times. V and J are TRBV7-7 and TRBJ2-5; D uncertain. Germline values: CDR1 SSHAT, CDR2 FNYEAQ (reference sequence). V shed 4 bases and J shed 0 bases, with 9 bases lying between them. The CDR3 length is 14 residues. The CDR3 here is CASSSGPYQETQYF. The DNA for the CDR3 is TGTGCCAGCAGCTCAGGACCGTACCAAGAGACCCAGTACTTC.

The chain joins TRBV19 to TRBJ1-5; weak D call: TRBD1 (5 bases). Germline CDR1 LNHDA, CDR2 SQIVND (reference sequence). This CDR3 has 15 amino acids. V lost 2 bases to trimming and J lost 7 bases, with 15 bases between them. CDR3 in amino acids: CASSIQGAGYQPQHF. Here the CDR3 DNA reads TGTGCCAGTAGTATACAAGGGGCAGGGTACCAGCCCCAGCATTTT.

The rearrangement joins TRBV11-2 to TRBJ2-3; D may match TRBD1 or TRBD2 (6 bases each). CDR3 length: 14 residues. Germline V gene sequence: CDR1 SGHAT, CDR2 FQNNGV. The V end was cut by 1 base, the J end by 2 bases, with 7 bases between. The CDR3 sequence: CASSLGGATDTQYF. In DNA form, the CDR3 reads TGTGCCAGCAGCTTAGGGGGGGCCACAGATACGCAGTATTTT. Drawing the rest from reference TRBV11-2 and TRBJ2-3, the complete variable domain is EAGVAQSPRYKIIEKRQSVAFWCNPISGHATLYWYQQILGQGPKLLIQFQNNGVVDDSQLPKDRFSAERLKGVDSTLKIQPAKLEDSAVYLCASSLGGATDTQYFGPGTRLTVL.

The genes are TRBV27 and TRBJ1-2; tentative D call: TRBD1 (6 bases). Trimming cost V 6 bases and J 5 bases, with 16 bases left between them. This CDR3 is 14 amino acids long. Germline loops: CDR1 MNHEY, CDR2 SMNVEV (reference sequence). This chain's CDR3 is CASRAGAPQYGYTF. For the CDR3, the DNA is TGTGCCAGCAGGGCAGGGGCTCCGCAATATGGCTACACCTTC.

J is TRBJ1-2 and V is TRBV6-6; D gene ambiguous. There are 11 residues in the CDR3. V was clipped by 7 bases and J by 4 bases, with 7 bases between them. Per germline, CDR1 MNHNY and CDR2 SVGAGI (reference sequence). CDR3 protein: CASMAGYGYTF. CDR3 sequence (DNA): TGTGCCAGCATGGCGGGCTATGGCTACACCTTC.

This chain's CDR3 is CASSQATGREKLFF. In DNA, the CDR3 is TGCGCCAGCAGCCAAGCAACAGGACGGGAAAAACTGTTTTTT. The rearrangement links TRBV4-1 to TRBJ1-4, with D perhaps TRBD1 (5 bases). The V end was cut by 1 base, the J end by 8 bases, with 11 bases between. This CDR3 has 14 amino acids. Germline V gives CDR1 MGHRA, CDR2 YSYEKL.

V is TRBV10-2 and J is TRBJ2-3; tentatively, D is TRBD1 (5 bases). This CDR3 is built from 11 residues. V was pared by 10 bases and J by 6 bases, with 11 bases between. Germline V gene sequence: CDR1 WSHSY, CDR2 SAAADI. The CDR3 bases are TGCGCCACCTTTCCAGGGGATACGCAGTATTTT. Translation: CATFPGDTQYF.

The rearrangement uses TRBV5-5 and TRBJ1-4, with 11 positions matching TRBD1. The CDR3 loop spans 16 amino acids. Germline CDR1 reads SGHKS; CDR2 reads YYEKEE (reference sequence). The V segment lost 4 bases and the J segment 8 bases; nucleotides outside the gene matches: 10. CDR3 residues: CASSGQGATLEEKLFF. In DNA, the CDR3 is TGTGCCAGCAGCGGACAGGGGGCGACCCTGGAAGAAAAACTGTTTTTT. Looking up the rest from reference TRBV5-5 and TRBJ1-4 gives the full variable domain: DAGVTQSPTHLIKTRGQQVTLRCSPISGHKSVSWYQQVLGQGPQFIFQYYEKEERGRGNFPDRFSARQFPNYSSELNVNALLLGDSALYLCASSGQGATLEEKLFFGSGTQLSVL.

This clone was observed a few times. V gene TRBV27 combines with J gene TRBJ2-7, with D possibly being TRBD1 (6 bases). Germline CDR1 reads MNHEY; CDR2 reads SMNVEV (reference sequence). V lost 6 bases and J lost 6, with 15 bases in between. The length of the CDR3 is 13 residues. CDR3 sequence: CASSWTAAGEQYF. For the CDR3, the DNA is TGTGCCAGCAGCTGGACAGCTGCTGGCGAGCAGTACTTC.